The 29 T cell receptor beta chains in this list originate from one sample, sequenced in a study of cytomegalovirus exposure and HLA in healthy donors. The PCR was carried out with 60 Vbeta primers and 13 Jbeta primers. Produced via immunoSEQ multiplex PCR; TCRdb's table is partial and in-frame only. The sample has roughly 150,000 clones, approximately 80% seen once. Sequenced: PBMCs. The receptors derive from a young man in good health and CMV-seronegative.

This clone showed up just once. V gene TRBV18 combines with J gene TRBJ2-3; D possibly corresponds to TRBD1 (5 bases). V lost 6 bases, J lost 0 bases, and 16 bases lay in between. Germline CDR1 is KGHSH and CDR2 is LQKENI. The CDR3 is 16 residues long. CDR3 protein: CASSIRVEPSTDTQYF. DNA for the CDR3: TGTGCCAGCTCTATCAGGGTCGAACCTAGCACAGATACGCAGTATTTT.

This clone turned up a few times. This chain uses TRBV18 with TRBJ2-7; 7 bases agree with TRBD1. Germline CDR1 KGHSH, CDR2 LQKENI. J lost 3 bases, V lost 2 bases, and 10 bases had no gene match. The CDR3 sequence is 16 residues long. CDR3 sequence (DNA): TGTGCCAGCTCACCAAACCGGGACAGCACCTTCTACGAGCAGTACTTC. Translation: CASSPNRDSTFYEQYF.

The rearrangement uses TRBV6-6 and TRBJ2-5; D gene uncertain. The J call may be wrong; the DNA end is better matched by TRBJ2-7. The length of the CDR3 is 14 residues. The germline CDR1 and CDR2 sequences are MNHNY and SVGAGI (reference sequence). The CDR3: CASSYRPDSYEQYF. The CDR3 bases are TGTGCCAGCAGTTACCGGCCAGACTCCTACGAGCAGTACTTC.

The CDR3 loop reads CASSDRGDTDTQYF. The CDR3 DNA reads TGTGCCAGTAGCGACAGGGGGGACACAGATACGCAGTATTTT. This chain uses TRBV19 with TRBJ2-3, with 9 bases fitting TRBD1. Germline CDR1 and CDR2: LNHDA and SQIVND (reference sequence). V dropped 6 bases and J dropped 2; count of bases not matched to a gene: 3. This CDR3 has 14 residues.

This clone was picked up one time. The rearrangement uses TRBV12-5 and TRBJ2-7; D might be TRBD1 (6 bases). CDR3 length: 14 amino acids. Trimming took off 1 base at V and 3 bases at J, with 10 bases between the two ends. Germline assignment: CDR1 LGHNT and CDR2 FRNRAP. The CDR3 region has the DNA TGTGCTAGTGGTTTGGCCGGGACACACTACGAGCAGTACTTC. Protein: CASGLAGTHYEQYF.

In this sample, this clone turned up a few times. The chain employs TRBV6-1 and TRBJ2-5, with unresolved D. V dropped 7 bases and J dropped 2 bases, with 11 bases sitting between them. This CDR3 has 13 amino acids. Per germline, CDR1 MNHNS and CDR2 SASEGT. CDR3 DNA sequence: TGTGCCAGCACCAGACACGAACAAGAGACCCAGTACTTC. As protein: CASTRHEQETQYF.

Here the CDR3 DNA reads TGTGCCAGCAGCTTATCAGGCCCCAAAAACATTCAGTACTTC. Encoded protein: CASSLSGPKNIQYF. The chain is built from TRBV7-3 and TRBJ2-4, with no clear D. The CDR3 spans 14 residues. Germline V CDR1 and CDR2: SGHTA, FQGTGA. V was cut by 2 bases and J by 2 bases, with 7 bases left in between.

The chain has TRBV29-1 and TRBJ2-7; TRBD1 matches at 8 bases. Germline CDR1 SQVTM, CDR2 ANQGSEA. The length of the CDR3 is 14 residues. Trimming removed 7 bases from V and 1 base from J; junction bases left unmatched: 9. Written as DNA, the CDR3 is TGCAGCGGTTCTAGGGGACAGGATTCCTACGAGCAGTACTTC. Translating it yields CSGSRGQDSYEQYF.

The chain uses TRBV19 and TRBJ2-3; TRBD1 is a possible D gene (6 bases). CDR1 and CDR2 (germline): LNHDA, SQIVND (reference sequence). The ends were cut back, 6 bases at V and 2 bases at J, with 12 bases in the middle. The CDR3 runs 14 residues. The CDR3 loop reads CASSDRHPTDTQYF. In DNA form, the CDR3 reads TGTGCCAGTAGCGACAGGCACCCCACAGATACGCAGTATTTT.

The chain joins TRBV20-1 to TRBJ2-7; no reliable D call. The CDR3 contains 10 residues. Germline V gene data show CDR1 as DFQATT and CDR2 as SNEGSKA (reference sequence). With 4 bases removed from V and 6 bases from J, the gap between germline ends came to 7 bases. The CDR3 spells CSAKSVEQYF. In DNA, the CDR3 is TGCAGTGCTAAGTCGGTCGAGCAGTACTTC.

This chain links TRBV6-6 with TRBJ2-1, with 8 bases aligning to TRBD1. Losses at the gene ends were 4 bases for V and 6 bases for J; bases not matched to a gene: 8. The V gene's germline CDR1 is MNHNY and CDR2 SVGAGI (reference sequence). This CDR3 region has 15 residues. CDR3 region: CASSSPDRAFNEQFF. In nucleotides, the CDR3 is TGTGCCAGCAGTTCACCGGACAGGGCCTTCAATGAGCAGTTCTTC.

This clone showed up just a few times. This chain links TRBV6-1 with TRBJ2-7; TRBD2 agrees at 13 bases. V was pared by 1 base and J by 4 bases, with 1 base of the junction left unmatched. CDR1 MNHNS and CDR2 SASEGT come from the germline V gene. There are 15 residues in the CDR3. CDR3 sequence: CASSEVTSGRYEQYF. As DNA, the CDR3 is TGTGCCAGCAGTGAAGTGACTAGCGGGAGGTACGAGCAGTACTTC.

This sequence joins TRBV7-6 and TRBJ2-7; D possibly corresponds to TRBD2 (5 bases). Trimming removed 7 bases at V and 2 bases at J, with 15 bases between. Germline V gives CDR1 SGHVS, CDR2 FNYEAQ. This CDR3 has 14 amino acids. CDR3 nucleotides: TGTGCCAGCAAAGAGGGCCCAGGCGCCTACGAGCAGTACTTC. It encodes CASKEGPGAYEQYF.

The gene calls are TRBV6-1 and TRBJ2-7, with TRBD2 matching over 8 bases. The CDR3 is 13 amino acids. The V segment lost 8 bases and the J segment 3 bases; nucleotides outside the gene matches: 6. Germline loops: CDR1 MNHNS, CDR2 SASEGT. CDR3 nucleotides: TGTGCCAGCTGGACTAGCAGAAACTACGAGCAGTACTTC. The encoded protein is CASWTSRNYEQYF.

This clone was seen only a few times. This chain joins TRBV5-4 and TRBJ2-3; maybe TRBD2 (6 bases). The CDR3 covers 14 residues. The V and J ends lost 7 bases and 1 base respectively, with 13 bases between them. The germline CDR1 and CDR2 sequences are SGHNT and YYREEE (reference sequence). CDR3 loop: CASGVWGGTDTQYF. The DNA for the CDR3 is TGTGCCAGCGGGGTGTGGGGGGGCACAGATACGCAGTATTTT. The entire variable domain, with the rest obtained from reference TRBV5-4 and TRBJ2-3, is as follows: ETGVTQSPTHLIKTRGQQVTLRCSSQSGHNTVSWYQQALGQGPQFIFQYYREEENGRGNFPPRFSGLQFPNYSSELNVNALELDDSALYLCASGVWGGTDTQYFGPGTRLTVL.

This chain connects TRBV2 to TRBJ2-7; 8 positions agree with TRBD2. The CDR3 contains 12 residues. Germline values: CDR1 SNHLY, CDR2 FYNNEI. The DNA of the CDR3 is TGTGCGCTAAGCGGGGGTCCCTACGAGCAGTACTTC. Translating it yields CALSGGPYEQYF.

V is TRBV28 and J is TRBJ2-7; TRBD1 matches 9 bases. CDR1 and CDR2 from the germline V gene are MDHEN and SYDVKM. The V and J ends lost 6 bases and 3 bases, in that order; junction bases with no gene match: 18. CDR3 length: 18 residues. The CDR3: CASRVPKGQGGENYEQYF. CDR3 bases: TGTGCCAGCAGAGTACCAAAGGGACAGGGCGGTGAAAACTACGAGCAGTACTTC.

The chain is built from TRBV7-5 and TRBJ1-1; TRBD1, as called in the table, went unchecked against the DNA. TRBV7-5 is assigned pseudogene status. This CDR3 has 18 residues. The CDR3 loop is CARSLEVTRTGRGTEAFF. CDR3 coding DNA: TGTGCCAGAAGCTTAGAGGTAACAAGGACAGGGCGGGGGACTGAAGCTTTCTTT.

The CDR3 here is CAWRRSGTGQAYEQYF. CDR3 bases: TGTGCCTGGAGGCGCAGCGGGACAGGGCAAGCCTACGAGCAGTACTTC. This chain joins TRBV30 and TRBJ2-7, with 9 bases that match TRBD1. The V gene end was trimmed by 3 bases and the J gene end by 2 bases; junction bases not matched to a gene: 11. This CDR3 comprises 16 residues. Looked up from germline, CDR1 is GTSNPN and CDR2 is SVGIG (reference sequence).

The chain combines TRBV11-1 with TRBJ2-1; 12 positions match TRBD1. Germline CDR1 reads SGHAT; CDR2 reads FQDESV (reference sequence). V shed 5 bases and J 6 bases; nucleotides not matched to a gene: 5. This CDR3 is built from 15 residues. CDR3 region: CASSPGTGGFNEQFF. DNA for the CDR3: TGTGCCAGCAGCCCAGGGACAGGGGGCTTCAATGAGCAGTTCTTC.

The chain is built from TRBV13 and TRBJ2-7; D is possibly TRBD2 (6 bases). The V gene lost 0 bases and the J gene lost 2 bases, with 14 bases spanning the gap. Germline V gene sequence: CDR1 PRHDT, CDR2 FYEKMQ (reference sequence). The CDR3 covers 16 residues. CDR3 amino acids: CASSLGSGRGTYEQYF. CDR3 DNA sequence: TGTGCCAGCAGCTTAGGTTCCGGGAGAGGGACCTACGAGCAGTACTTC.

The CDR3 DNA follows: TGCGCCAGCAGCTTGTGGGGGCGACAGGGAGGCGGAAACATTCAGTACTTC. Residues: CASSLWGRQGGGNIQYF. The J gene is TRBJ2-4, the V gene TRBV5-1; the D gene is possibly TRBD1 (7 bases). The CDR3 spans 17 residues. The V and J ends lost 1 base and 6 bases respectively, with 20 bases between them. The germline gives CDR1 SGHRS, CDR2 YFSETQ.

The chain links TRBV6-5 to TRBJ2-2; 7 bases are a match to TRBD1. The junction had 4 bases not matched to a gene; V was cut back by 6 bases and J by 0 bases. This CDR3 contains 15 residues. Germline V gene lookup returns CDR1 MNHEY and CDR2 SVGAGI. The CDR3 protein is CASSRGQTNTGELFF. DNA for the CDR3: TGTGCCAGCAGCAGGGGACAGACGAACACCGGGGAGCTGTTTTTT.

The CDR3 coding sequence is TGTGCCAGCAGCGTAGACGGGAGGCCATCCCCTGGCGAGCAGTACTTC. It encodes CASSVDGRPSPGEQYF. This chain joins TRBV9 and TRBJ2-7; 7 nucleotides align to TRBD2. Trimming cost V 0 bases and J 6 bases; bases outside gene matches: 12. The CDR3 is 16 amino acids. Germline CDR1 SGDLS, CDR2 YYNGEE.

The chain combines TRBV2 with TRBJ2-5; 15 bases line up with TRBD2. Losses at the gene ends were 5 bases for V and 2 bases for J; bases not matched to a gene: 9. CDR3 length: 18 amino acids. Germline-derived CDR1 and CDR2 are SNHLY and FYNNEI. The CDR3 nucleotides are TGTGCCAGCAGTCCGGGACTAGCGGGAGGCCCCGGGCAAGAGACCCAGTACTTC. Residues: CASSPGLAGGPGQETQYF.

The chain uses TRBV29-1 and TRBJ2-7; no reliable D call. V lost 6 bases, J lost 6 bases, and 18 bases lay in between. This CDR3 spans 13 amino acids. Germline CDR1 SQVTM, CDR2 ANQGSEA. CDR3 nucleotide sequence: TGCAGCGTATATGGCGGCCGTGGAACCGAGCAGTACTTC. Translating it yields CSVYGGRGTEQYF.

The chain uses TRBV18 and TRBJ1-3, with TRBD1 matching 8 bases. The V segment lost 4 bases and the J segment 0 bases; nucleotides outside the gene matches: 5. The germline V gene encodes CDR1 KGHSH and CDR2 LQKENI. This CDR3 spans 16 amino acids. The DNA of the CDR3 is TGTGCCAGCTCACTATCGACAGGGGACTCTGGAAACACCATATATTTT. This encodes CASSLSTGDSGNTIYF.

Comment on this clone: Other DNA variants within this sample encode the same CDR3. The chain uses TRBV5-1 and TRBJ2-3, with D tentatively TRBD2 (5 bases). Germline V gene lookup returns CDR1 SGHRS and CDR2 YFSETQ. This CDR3 spans 14 amino acids. V was clipped by 2 bases and J by 0 bases, with 7 bases between them. The CDR3 DNA reads TGCGCCAGCAGCTTAGCGGCCAGCACAGATACGCAGTATTTT. Its translation is CASSLAASTDTQYF.

This sequence joins TRBV10-3 and TRBJ1-6; no firm D call. Per germline, CDR1 ENHRY and CDR2 SYGVKD. Trimming shortened V by 6 bases and J by 4 bases, and 7 bases separated the two germline ends. The CDR3 has 13 residues. CDR3 nucleotide sequence: TGTGCCATCAGAACGGGGTATAATTCACCCCTCCACTTT. Its translation is CAIRTGYNSPLHF.